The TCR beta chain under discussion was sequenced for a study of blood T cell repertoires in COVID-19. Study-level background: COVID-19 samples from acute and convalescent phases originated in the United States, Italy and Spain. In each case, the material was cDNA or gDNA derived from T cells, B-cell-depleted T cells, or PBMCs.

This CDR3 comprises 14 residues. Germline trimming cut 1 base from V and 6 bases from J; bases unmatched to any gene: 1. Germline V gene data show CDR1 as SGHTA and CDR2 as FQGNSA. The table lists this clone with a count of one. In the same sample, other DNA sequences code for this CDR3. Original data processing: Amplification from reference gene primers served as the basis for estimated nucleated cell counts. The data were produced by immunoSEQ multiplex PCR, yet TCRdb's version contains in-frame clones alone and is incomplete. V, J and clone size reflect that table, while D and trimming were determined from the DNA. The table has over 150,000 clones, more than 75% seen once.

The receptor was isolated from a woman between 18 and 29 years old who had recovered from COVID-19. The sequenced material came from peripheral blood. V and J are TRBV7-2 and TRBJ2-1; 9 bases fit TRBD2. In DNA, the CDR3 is TGTGCCAGCAGCTTAGGCGGGAGGGGCAATGAGCAGTTCTTC. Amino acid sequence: CASSLGGRGNEQFF.